This T cell receptor beta chain was sequenced in a study of CD8 T cells in ankylosing spondylitis. General study points: Within ankylosing spondylitis blood, a TCR beta motif made up of under 10 highly homologous variants appeared to be characteristic.

The CDR3 spans 14 residues. The germline V gene has CDR1 KGHDR and CDR2 SFDVKD. Remarks on this clonotype: Its antigen is still unknown. Germline is not matched at one junction end, which may reflect a read error.

Quantitative barcoded 5'-RACE was used to prepare TCR beta libraries. TCRdb ran MiXCR on the 5' RACE reads and lists one entry per CDR3 protein. The data contain around 130,000 distinct CDR3 sequences, 17% of them singletons. The sequenced material came from blood, either unsorted or a sorted T cell fraction (not recorded which). This sequence was found in a male donor with ankylosing spondylitis. The genes are TRBV24-1 and TRBJ1-3; 7 bases match TRBD1. The CDR3 DNA is TGCACGAGGGACAGCATGAACTCTGGAAACACCATATATTTT. It yields the protein CTRDSMNSGNTIYF.